This T cell receptor beta chain emerged from a study of control samples from healthy donors and cancer patients. Germline-derived CDR1 and CDR2 are SNHLY and FYNNEI. This CDR3 is 14 amino acids long. V gave up 7 bases and J gave up 5 bases, with 15 bases separating them. Method: immunoSEQ multiplex PCR; TCRdb's copy keeps in-frame clones and lacks some. The sample consists of some 100,000 clones, 85% to 90% of them appearing once. The sequenced sample consisted of blood. The TCR sequence derives from a woman between 45 and 65 years old in good health. This chain links TRBV2 with TRBJ1-5; the D is unclear. The CDR3 sequence: CASKFSLNDQPQHF. The CDR3 DNA reads as TGTGCCAGCAAGTTCAGCCTAAATGATCAGCCCCAGCATTTT.